This T cell receptor beta chain was sequenced for a study of shared clonotypes between healthy human individuals. Broader study findings: Only blood was sampled, and tissue TCR repertoires likely differ from blood ones. Naive CD4 clonotypes overlapped across a handful of donors at approximately 5%. It was the non-shared clonotypes that had lower generation probabilities than clonotypes shared by all four donors.

As defined, naive CD8 cells were CD45RO-negative and positively selected for CCR7, with terminally differentiated effector memory CD45RA+ cells excluded. Every one of the donors was a Caucasian adult that lived in Nashville, Tennessee. Details on this clone: Its antigen is currently unknown.

The ends lost 4 bases at V and 9 bases at J; junction bases unmatched: 17. Germline CDR1 is SGHRS and CDR2 is YFSETQ. The CDR3 is 17 residues long. Assay used: immunoSEQ multiplex PCR; TCRdb lists only in-frame clones, some missing. This table holds some 2,000,000 clones, just under 95% found once. Sequenced material: naive CD8+ T cells sorted from blood. The TCR comes from a man between 18 and 35 years old in good health. The J gene is TRBJ2-7, the V gene TRBV5-1, with 12 bases that match TRBD1. Written as DNA, the CDR3 is TGCGCCAGCAGCAAATCCCCGGGACAGGGGGCAATACTCGGGCAGTACTTC. This translates into CASSKSPGQGAILGQYF.